The clone carrying this T cell receptor beta chain is labeled medium-sized. As yet, its antigen is unknown. The entry originates in a study of T-cell reconstitution after alpha-beta-depleted transplantation in children. Study-level points and caveats: It was surviving recipient T cells and thymic progenitors that gave some patients high TCRbeta diversity at day 60.

Using unique molecular identifiers, the investigators prepared the TCRbeta library. MiXCR was run by TCRdb on the PCR reads, yielding one entry per CDR3 protein. Of more than 85,000 distinct CDR3 sequences listed, about 8% are singletons. CDR1 and CDR2 from the germline V gene are SNHLY and FYNNEI. This CDR3 is built from 16 residues. Trimming removed 5 bases from V and 5 bases from J, with 18 bases in between. This specimen consisted of PBMCs, obtained before TCRalphabeta/CD19-depleted stem cell transplant. The TCR was taken from a boy younger than 10 with acute lymphoblastic leukemia, due to receive a stem cell transplant. The chain couples TRBV2 to TRBJ1-4; D call uncertain. In DNA form, the CDR3 reads TGTGCCAGCAGTCCCCCTTTCGGTGACCTGAATGAAAAACTGTTTTTT. Its protein is CASSPPFGDLNEKLFF.